Following are 27 T cell receptor beta chains from one sample sequenced in a study of blood T cells in healthy people across ages. The second PCR ran about 7 to 12 cycles with a sample-barcoded 5' primer and J-beta primers. TCRdb reprocessed the 5' RACE reads with MiXCR, giving one entry per CDR3 protein. The data show more than 450,000 distinct CDR3 sequences, with about 29% seen just once and 3% to 4% held by the top ten. The sample also formed part of further work on T cells of mothers and their children.

Material for sequencing was blood. These receptors were collected from a boy aged 2 to 10 in good health.

This clonotype was detected only a few times. V is TRBV20-1 and J is TRBJ2-5; 9 bases are shared with TRBD2. This CDR3 comprises 15 residues. Germline V gene data show CDR1 as DFQATT and CDR2 as SNEGSKA (reference sequence). Germline trimming cut 0 bases from V and 4 bases from J; bases unmatched to any gene: 6. CDR3 amino acids: CSARDLAGGRETQYF. The CDR3 DNA reads TGCAGTGCTAGAGATCTGGCGGGAGGGCGAGAGACCCAGTACTTC.

In the case of this clonotype: One end of the junction does not line up with germline, which may come from a read error. The V call is TRBV3-1, the J call TRBJ1-1; 9 nucleotides align to TRBD1. The CDR3 covers 14 residues. Germline assignment: CDR1 LGHDT and CDR2 YNNKEL (reference sequence). CDR3 amino acids: CANSPWDREIEAFF. In DNA, the CDR3 is TGTGCCAACAGCCCCTGGGACAGGGAAATCGAAGCTTTCTTT.

V is TRBV6-1 and J is TRBJ2-1, with D unclear. The germline V and J ends were trimmed by 2 bases and 6 bases, with 5 bases remaining between them. The CDR3 length is 12 residues. Germline V gene data show CDR1 as MNHNS and CDR2 as SASEGT. In nucleotides, the CDR3 is TGTGCCAGCAGTGAACTACCCAATGAGCAGTTCTTC. Translating gives CASSELPNEQFF.

This clonotype was seen more than once but under ten times. The chain has TRBV5-1 and TRBJ2-1; tentative D call: TRBD1 (6 bases). With 0 bases removed from V and 5 bases from J, the gap between germline ends came to 12 bases. Germline assignment: CDR1 SGHRS and CDR2 YFSETQ. CDR3 length: 15 residues. CDR3 loop: CASSLAGDPHNEQFF. Written as DNA, the CDR3 is TGCGCCAGCAGCTTGGCAGGGGACCCTCACAATGAGCAGTTCTTC.

V and J are TRBV6-5 and TRBJ2-7; TRBD2 agrees at 7 bases. Germline assignment: CDR1 MNHEY and CDR2 SVGAGI. Trimming cost V 7 bases and J 6 bases; bases outside gene matches: 12. This CDR3 spans 14 amino acids. The CDR3 nucleotides read TGTGCCAGCACCAATGGACTAGTGGAGGGCGAGCAGTACTTC. This codes for CASTNGLVEGEQYF.

The chain couples TRBV11-2 to TRBJ2-5; TRBD2 agrees at 9 bases. The V segment lost 0 bases and the J segment 5 bases; nucleotides outside the gene matches: 4. From germline, CDR1 is SGHAT and CDR2 FQNNGV. The CDR3 is 15 residues long. CDR3 region: CASSLEGTSMETQYF. DNA for the CDR3: TGTGCCAGCAGCTTAGAGGGGACTAGCATGGAGACCCAGTACTTC.

The table lists this clonotype with many counts. DNA for the CDR3: TGCAGCGTAACAGGAACAGGGTCTCTTGGTCGTGAAAAACTGTTTTTT. Its protein product is CSVTGTGSLGREKLFF. The chain carries TRBV29-1 and TRBJ1-4; D is perhaps TRBD1 (6 bases). The CDR3 runs to 16 residues. Trimming shortened V by 6 bases and J by 7 bases, and 24 bases separated the two germline ends. In germline, CDR1 is SQVTM, CDR2 ANQGSEA.

This clonotype showed up just a few times. This chain uses TRBV4-1 with TRBJ2-5; 8 bases align to TRBD1. The J call may be faulty, since TRBJ2-7 better matches the DNA end. The CDR3 has 15 amino acids. Germline lookup yields CDR1 MGHRA and CDR2 YSYEKL. CDR3 DNA sequence: TGCGCCAGCAGCCGATTGGACAGGGAGTCCTACGAGCAGTACTTC. This codes for CASSRLDRESYEQYF.

The gene calls are TRBV5-5 and TRBJ2-1; maybe TRBD2 (6 bases). Judging by the DNA end, TRBJ2-7 fits better; the J call may be wrong. The germline V gene has CDR1 SGHKS and CDR2 YYEKEE (reference sequence). The CDR3 is 14 amino acids. CDR3 sequence (DNA): TGTGCCAGCAGCTCTGGGACTCCTGAGGTGGCGCAGTACTTC. Protein: CASSSGTPEVAQYF.

The chain is built from TRBV29-1 and TRBJ2-1, with 8 positions matching TRBD2. The CDR3 is 12 amino acids. Germline loops: CDR1 SQVTM, CDR2 ANQGSEA. The V and J ends lost 4 bases and 12 bases, in that order; junction bases with no gene match: 8. The CDR3 nucleotides read TGCAGCGTTGCGGGACTAGTTTTAAGGCAGTTCTTC. It specifies CSVAGLVLRQFF.

The chain has TRBV20-1 and TRBJ2-1; perhaps TRBD2 as D (5 bases). The CDR3 extends over 12 amino acids. Germline-derived CDR1 and CDR2 are DFQATT and SNEGSKA (reference sequence). V shed 3 bases and J shed 9 bases, with 12 bases lying between them. Written as DNA, the CDR3 is TGCAGTGCTAGCTCTCGGGCGGGTGAGCAGTTCTTC. Its translation: CSASSRAGEQFF.

This chain joins TRBV9 and TRBJ2-5; D call uncertain. Trimming pared 0 bases from V and 5 bases from J, leaving 11 bases between. The CDR3 extends over 14 amino acids. The germline V gene encodes CDR1 SGDLS and CDR2 YYNGEE. The CDR3 region has the DNA TGTGCCAGCAGCGTAGCGGACGGTTCCGAGACCCAGTACTTC. It specifies CASSVADGSETQYF.

The V call is TRBV10-3, the J call TRBJ2-3; maybe TRBD2 (5 bases). Germline V gene sequence: CDR1 ENHRY, CDR2 SYGVKD. The CDR3 covers 15 residues. Trimming shortened V by 2 bases and J by 0 bases, and 9 bases separated the two germline ends. The DNA for the CDR3 is TGTGCCATCAGTGAGCCAGGACTTAGCACAGATACGCAGTATTTT. Translation gives CAISEPGLSTDTQYF.

The chain uses TRBV20-1 and TRBJ2-3; 7 bases are a match to TRBD2. This CDR3 is built from 14 residues. V lost 5 bases, J lost 1 base, and 6 bases stayed unmatched. Per germline, CDR1 DFQATT and CDR2 SNEGSKA (reference sequence). CDR3 residues: CSAGGRGGTDTQYF. The CDR3 nucleotides read TGCAGTGCTGGGGGGAGGGGCGGCACAGATACGCAGTATTTT.

This clonotype was detected only a few times. The chain has TRBV9 and TRBJ2-2, with D uncertain. The CDR3 has 12 residues. V dropped 3 bases and J dropped 8 bases, with 8 bases sitting between them. CDR1 and CDR2 from the germline V gene are SGDLS and YYNGEE. The CDR3 nucleotides are TGTGCCAGCAGCGCATACGGAGGGGAGCTGTTTTTT. This translates into CASSAYGGELFF.

This clonotype has more than one count but fewer than ten. The CDR3 here is CASRRTGVGGETQYF. In nucleotides, the CDR3 is TGTGCCAGCAGGAGGACAGGGGTCGGGGGAGAGACCCAGTACTTC. The V gene is TRBV6-5, the J gene TRBJ2-5; 9 positions agree with TRBD1. Germline-derived CDR1 and CDR2 are MNHEY and SVGAGI. CDR3 length equals 15 residues. V was clipped by 6 bases and J by 4 bases; unmatched bases: 9.

There are a few counts of this clonotype. The chain recombines TRBV7-3 with TRBJ2-1, with D perhaps matching TRBD2 (5 bases). V was shortened by 2 bases and J by 6 bases, with 14 bases between the two germline ends. Germline V CDR1 and CDR2: SGHTA, FQGTGA. This CDR3 spans 15 amino acids. The CDR3 loop reads CASSLGADPLNEQFF. CDR3 sequence (DNA): TGTGCCAGCAGCTTAGGAGCGGATCCCCTCAATGAGCAGTTCTTC.

The V and J genes are TRBV5-5 and TRBJ2-1, with D perhaps TRBD2 (6 bases). CDR1 and CDR2 from the germline V gene are SGHKS and YYEKEE (reference sequence). The CDR3 is 15 residues long. Trimming took 1 base from V and 6 from J, leaving 14 bases between them. CDR3: CASSLWEVRANEQFF. CDR3 coding DNA: TGTGCCAGCAGCTTGTGGGAGGTTCGGGCCAATGAGCAGTTCTTC.

This clonotype was seen only a few times. Here the CDR3 reads CASSYGRDDTQYF. The CDR3 DNA reads as TGTGCCAGCAGTTACGGCCGGGACGATACGCAGTATTTT. The chain is built from TRBV6-6 and TRBJ2-3; TRBD1 or TRBD2 may be the D gene (5 bases each). CDR3 length: 13 amino acids. Germline CDR1 and CDR2: MNHNY and SVGAGI (reference sequence). Trimming took off 2 bases at V and 6 bases at J, with 9 bases between the two ends.

This clonotype was seen a single time. The chain couples TRBV20-1 to TRBJ2-3; D unresolved. CDR1 is DFQATT, CDR2 SNEGSKA, per germline (reference sequence). CDR3 length: 14 amino acids. With 5 bases removed from V and 1 base from J, the gap between germline ends came to 13 bases. The CDR3 loop reads CSASDRPGTDTQYF. DNA of the CDR3: TGCAGTGCTTCAGATAGGCCGGGCACAGATACGCAGTATTTT.

The chain employs TRBV20-1 and TRBJ1-6; tentative D call: TRBD1 (6 bases). V gave up 2 bases and J gave up 7 bases, with 6 bases separating them. There are 12 residues in the CDR3. CDR1 is DFQATT and CDR2 is SNEGSKA in the germline V gene (reference sequence). The CDR3 DNA is TGCAGTGCTAGAACAGGGAATTCACCCCTCCACTTT. It encodes CSARTGNSPLHF.

The V gene is TRBV7-9, the J gene TRBJ2-3; unclear D gene. This CDR3 region has 11 residues. Germline CDR1 reads SEHNR; CDR2 reads FQNEAQ (reference sequence). Trimming took off 7 bases at V and 5 bases at J, with 7 bases between the two ends. In DNA, the CDR3 is TGTGCCAGCACCTGGGGAGATACGCAGTATTTT. It is translated as CASTWGDTQYF.

The table lists this clonotype with a few counts. This chain connects TRBV20-1 to TRBJ1-5; the D is unclear. The germline CDR1 and CDR2 sequences are DFQATT and SNEGSKA (reference sequence). With 5 bases removed from V and 2 bases from J, the gap between germline ends came to 13 bases. CDR3 length: 14 amino acids. The CDR3 sequence: CSALGVTGNQPQHF. The CDR3 DNA reads TGCAGTGCTCTCGGGGTTACGGGCAATCAGCCCCAGCATTTT.

The CDR3: CSVERTGRVDEQFF. CDR3 DNA sequence: TGCAGCGTCGAGAGGACAGGGAGGGTCGATGAGCAGTTCTTC. This sequence joins TRBV29-1 and TRBJ2-5; maybe TRBD1 (8 bases). The DNA end favors TRBJ2-1, so the J call may be wrong. Germline V gene data show CDR1 as SQVTM and CDR2 as ANQGSEA. The CDR3 runs to 14 residues.

CDR3 region: CASSFRTGSYNEQFF. The CDR3 nucleotides read TGCGCCAGCAGCTTCCGGACAGGCTCCTACAATGAGCAGTTCTTC. The rearrangement joins TRBV5-1 to TRBJ2-1, with 7 bases fitting TRBD1. This CDR3 comprises 15 residues. V trimming: 2 bases; J trimming: 0 bases; junction bases outside the gene matches: 2. Germline CDR1 reads SGHRS; CDR2 reads YFSETQ.

The chain carries TRBV6-2 or TRBV6-3 and TRBJ1-6, with D uncertain. Germline CDR1 reads MNHEY; CDR2 reads SVGEGT. The CDR3 is made up of 14 amino acids. V gave up 4 bases and J gave up 8 bases, with 12 bases separating them. The CDR3 sequence is CASSWFLRDSPLHF. The DNA for the CDR3 is TGTGCCAGCAGTTGGTTTCTTCGGGATTCACCCCTCCACTTT.

This clonotype was seen a few times. The chain links TRBV9 to TRBJ2-1; a weak D match, TRBD2 (6 bases). This CDR3 has 15 amino acids. V was cut by 2 bases and J by 5 bases, with 14 bases left in between. CDR1 and CDR2 from the germline V gene are SGDLS and YYNGEE. This CDR3 reads CASSVPGGINNEQFF. The DNA for the CDR3 is TGTGCCAGCAGCGTGCCAGGAGGGATCAACAATGAGCAGTTCTTC.